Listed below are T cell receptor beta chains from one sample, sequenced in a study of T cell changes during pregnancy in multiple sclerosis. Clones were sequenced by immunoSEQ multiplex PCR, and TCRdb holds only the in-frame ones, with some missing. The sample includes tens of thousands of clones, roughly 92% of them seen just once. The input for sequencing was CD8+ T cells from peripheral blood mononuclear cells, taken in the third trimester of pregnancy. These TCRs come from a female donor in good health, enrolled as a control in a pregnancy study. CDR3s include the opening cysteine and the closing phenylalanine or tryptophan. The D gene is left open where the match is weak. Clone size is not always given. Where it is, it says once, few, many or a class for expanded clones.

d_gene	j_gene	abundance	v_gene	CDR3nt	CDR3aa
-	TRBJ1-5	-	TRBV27	TGTGCCAGCAGTTTAGGCAGGAATCAGCCCCAGCATTTT	CASSLGRNQPQHF
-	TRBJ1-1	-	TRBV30	TGTGCCTGGGAATCGGACAGTAACACTGAAGCTTTCTTT	CAWESDSNTEAFF
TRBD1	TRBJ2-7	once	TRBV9	TGTGCCAGCAGCGTAGGTAAACAGGGGTCCGACGAGCAGTACTTC	CASSVGKQGSDEQYF
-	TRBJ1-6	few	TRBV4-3	TGCGCCAGCAGCCAAGATAGGCGGGGGAAGGATTCACCCCTCCACTTT	CASSQDRRGKDSPLHF
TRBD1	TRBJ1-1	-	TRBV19	TGTGCCAGTAGTGTACCGGGACAGGGGCCAACCCTGAACACTGAAGCTTTCTTT	CASSVPGQGPTLNTEAFF
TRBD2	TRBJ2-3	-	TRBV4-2	TGTGCCAGCAGCCAAGCGTCACTAGCGGGGGTCACAGATACGCAGTATTTT	CASSQASLAGVTDTQYF
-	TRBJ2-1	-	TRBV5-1	TGCGCCAGCAGCTTGGGAACATTACAGGACGACAAGTGGGAGCAGTTCTTC	CASSLGTLQDDKWEQFF
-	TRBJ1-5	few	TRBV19	TGTGCCAGTAGCAATAGCAATCAGCCCCAGCATTTT	CASSNSNQPQHF
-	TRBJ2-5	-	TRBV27	TGTGCCAGCAGTTTTGGACTTGCGGAGACCCAGTACTTC	CASSFGLAETQYF
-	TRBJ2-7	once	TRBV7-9	TGTGCCAGCAGCCCTGCCTACGAGCAGTACTTC	CASSPAYEQYF
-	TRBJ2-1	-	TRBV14	TGTGCCAGCAGCCAAGATCAGTGGGAGGCAGTCTACAATGAGCAGTTCTTC	CASSQDQWEAVYNEQFF
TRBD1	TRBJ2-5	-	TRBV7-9	TGTGCCAGCAGCTCAGGGGGCCCCCAAGAGACCCAGTACTTC	CASSSGGPQETQYF
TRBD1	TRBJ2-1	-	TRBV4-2	TGTGCCAGCAGCCCTCCCCGCGTAGGGACAGGGGGTGCCAATGAGCAGTTCTTC	CASSPPRVGTGGANEQFF
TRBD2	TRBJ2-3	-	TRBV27	TGTGCCAGCAGCTTAGCGGGGGACGCAGATACGCAGTATTTT	CASSLAGDADTQYF
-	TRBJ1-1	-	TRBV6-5	TGTGCCAGCAGGGTATACAGGGAAAAGCACACTGAAGCTTTCTTT	CASRVYREKHTEAFF
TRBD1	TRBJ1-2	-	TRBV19	TGTGCCAGTGCGGGACAGGGGAGAAACTATGGCTACACCTTC	CASAGQGRNYGYTF
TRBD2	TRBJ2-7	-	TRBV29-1	TGCAGAGAAAAGGAGACTAGCGGGGGGGATTTCTACGAGCAGTACTTC	CREKETSGGDFYEQYF
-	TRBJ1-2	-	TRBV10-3	TGTGCCATCAGTGACGGGATGGAGGGCTACACCTTC	CAISDGMEGYTF
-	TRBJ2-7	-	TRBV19	TGTGCCAGTACCCCAAAAGGGGGTTCCTACGAGCAGTACTTC	CASTPKGGSYEQYF
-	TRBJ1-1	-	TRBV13	TGTGCCAGCAGCTACAAACCCGCGGGGAACACTGAAGCTTTCTTT	CASSYKPAGNTEAFF
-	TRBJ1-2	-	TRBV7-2	TGTGCCAGCAGCTTCGGGGGGTCCTATGGCTACACCTTC	CASSFGGSYGYTF
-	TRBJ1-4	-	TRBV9	TGTGCCAGCAGCGGAAGGACAGCCCGTAATGAAAAACTGTTTTTT	CASSGRTARNEKLFF
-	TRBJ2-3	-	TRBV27	TGTGCCAGCAGTTTACAGGGGCCAGATACGCAGTATTTT	CASSLQGPDTQYF
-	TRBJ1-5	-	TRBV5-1	TGCGCCAGCAGCCCGGACAGTCTAGACTCAGGACTTCAGCCCCAGCATTTT	CASSPDSLDSGLQPQHF
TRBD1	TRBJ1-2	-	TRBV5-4	TGTGCCAGCAGCTTGGCCAGTAGGGGGCTAATGTCTGGCTACACCTTC	CASSLASRGLMSGYTF
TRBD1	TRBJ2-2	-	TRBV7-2	TGTGCCAGCACCCCGCAAAGGACAGGGGGTACCGGGGAGCTGTTTTTT	CASTPQRTGGTGELFF
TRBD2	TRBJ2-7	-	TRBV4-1	TGCGCCAGCAGCCAAGATCCGGGGGGCGAGCAGTACTTC	CASSQDPGGEQYF
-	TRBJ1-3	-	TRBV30	TGTGCCTGGAGTCCGGAGGGGTCCGCGGGAAACACCATATATTTT	CAWSPEGSAGNTIYF
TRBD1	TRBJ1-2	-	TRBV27	TGTGCCAGCAGCGCGGGACAGACCTATGGCTACACCTTC	CASSAGQTYGYTF
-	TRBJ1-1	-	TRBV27	TGTGCCAGCAGTCCCTCCGTTAATCTTAACACTGAAGCTTTCTTT	CASSPSVNLNTEAFF
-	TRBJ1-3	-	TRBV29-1	TGCAGCGTTCGGCAGGCTCCCGGAAACACCATATATTTT	CSVRQAPGNTIYF
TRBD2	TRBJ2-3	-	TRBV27	TGTGCCAGCAGTTTGCTAGCGGGGGGGCGAGACACAGATACGCAGTATTTT	CASSLLAGGRDTDTQYF
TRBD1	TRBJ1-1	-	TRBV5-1	TGCGCCAGCAGCTTGGGGGACAGTGGGGGCACTGAAGCTTTCTTT	CASSLGDSGGTEAFF
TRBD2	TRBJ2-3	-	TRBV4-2	TGTGCCAGCAGCCAAGATACTAGCGGGGGAGCAGATACGCAGTATTTT	CASSQDTSGGADTQYF
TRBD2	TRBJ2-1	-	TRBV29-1	TGCAGCGTTGAAGTGGGACTAGCGGGACCCTACAATGAGCAGTTCTTC	CSVEVGLAGPYNEQFF
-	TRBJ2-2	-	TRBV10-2	TGCGCCAGCAGTGGGCGGGGGCCAAGGAACACCGGGGAGCTGTTTTTT	CASSGRGPRNTGELFF
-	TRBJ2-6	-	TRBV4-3	TGCGCCAGCAGCCAAGAACAATCTGGGGCCAACGTCCTGACTTTC	CASSQEQSGANVLTF
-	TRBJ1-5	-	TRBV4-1	TGCGCCAGCAGCCAGTCGGCAGGACAGTCGAATCAGCCCCAGCATTTT	CASSQSAGQSNQPQHF
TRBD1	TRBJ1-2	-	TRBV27	TGTGCCAGCAGTCCGGGGACAGGTGAGATCTATGGCTACACCTTC	CASSPGTGEIYGYTF
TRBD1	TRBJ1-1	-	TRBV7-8	TGTGCCAGCAGCTCTAGACAGGGAGTGGGGACTGAAGCTTTCTTT	CASSSRQGVGTEAFF